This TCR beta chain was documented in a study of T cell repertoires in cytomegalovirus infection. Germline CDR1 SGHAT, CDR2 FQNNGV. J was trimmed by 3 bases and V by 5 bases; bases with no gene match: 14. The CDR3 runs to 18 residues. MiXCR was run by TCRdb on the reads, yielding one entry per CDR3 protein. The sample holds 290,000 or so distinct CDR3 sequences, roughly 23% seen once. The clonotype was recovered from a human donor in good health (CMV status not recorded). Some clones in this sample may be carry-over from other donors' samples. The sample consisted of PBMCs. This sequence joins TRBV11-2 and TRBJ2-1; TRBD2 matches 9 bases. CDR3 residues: CASSPLGTSLTYYNEQFF. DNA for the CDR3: TGTGCCAGCAGCCCTCTCGGGACTAGCCTTACCTACTACAATGAGCAGTTCTTC.